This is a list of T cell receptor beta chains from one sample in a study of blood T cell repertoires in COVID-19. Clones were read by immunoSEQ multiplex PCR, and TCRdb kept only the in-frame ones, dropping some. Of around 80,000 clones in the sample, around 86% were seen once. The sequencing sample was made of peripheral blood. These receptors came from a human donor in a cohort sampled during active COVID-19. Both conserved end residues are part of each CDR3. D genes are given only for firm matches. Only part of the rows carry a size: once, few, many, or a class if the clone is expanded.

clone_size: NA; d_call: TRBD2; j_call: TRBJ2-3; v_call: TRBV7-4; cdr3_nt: TGTGCCAGCAGCTATGGGACTAGCGGGAGACCCCTGAGAGAGACAGATACGCAGTATTTT; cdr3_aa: CASSYGTSGRPLRETDTQYF
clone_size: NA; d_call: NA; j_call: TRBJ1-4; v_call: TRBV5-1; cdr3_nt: TGCGCCAGCAGCAGCGGACAGCCAACTAATGAAAAACTGTTTTTT; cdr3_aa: CASSSGQPTNEKLFF
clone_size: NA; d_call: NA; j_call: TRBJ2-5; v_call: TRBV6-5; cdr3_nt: TGTGCCAGCAGTCCTACAGGGCTTGGGGAGACCCAGTACTTC; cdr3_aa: CASSPTGLGETQYF
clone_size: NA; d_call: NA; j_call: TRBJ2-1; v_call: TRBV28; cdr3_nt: TGTGCCAGCACCAGGCGATACAATGAGCAGTTCTTC; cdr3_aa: CASTRRYNEQFF
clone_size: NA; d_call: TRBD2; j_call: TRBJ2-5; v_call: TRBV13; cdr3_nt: TGTGCCAGCAGCCCGCCCCCCGGACTAGCGGGGGGGCACGAGACCCAGTACTTC; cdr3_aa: CASSPPPGLAGGHETQYF
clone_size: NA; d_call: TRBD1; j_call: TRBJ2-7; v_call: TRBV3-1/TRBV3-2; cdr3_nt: TGTGCCAGCAGCGTGGGACAGTCCTCCTACGAGCAGTACTTC; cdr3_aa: CASSVGQSSYEQYF
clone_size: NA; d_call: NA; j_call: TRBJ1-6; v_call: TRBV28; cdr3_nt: TGTGCCAGCAGTCCCTCAGGGATTGGCTCACCCCTCCACTTT; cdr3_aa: CASSPSGIGSPLHF
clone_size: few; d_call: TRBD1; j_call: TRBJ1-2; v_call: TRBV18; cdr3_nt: TGTGCCAGCTCACCGGAAGGGGGCAATGGCTACACCTTC; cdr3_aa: CASSPEGGNGYTF
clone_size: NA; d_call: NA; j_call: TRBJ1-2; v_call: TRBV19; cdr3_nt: TGTGCCAGTTCGACAGCTACCTATGGCTACACCTTC; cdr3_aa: CASSTATYGYTF
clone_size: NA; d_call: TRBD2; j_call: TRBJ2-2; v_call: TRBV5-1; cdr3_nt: TGCGCCAGCAGCTTGGAACTAGCGGGAAAGACCGGGGAGCTGTTTTTT; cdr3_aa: CASSLELAGKTGELFF
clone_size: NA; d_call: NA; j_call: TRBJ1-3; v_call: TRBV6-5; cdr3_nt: TGTGCCAGCAGTTACACGGGAGACAGCTCTGGAAACACCATATATTTT; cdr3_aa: CASSYTGDSSGNTIYF
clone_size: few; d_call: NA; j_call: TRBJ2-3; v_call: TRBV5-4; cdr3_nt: TGTGCCAGCAGCTTTCCGCTAGCTGCTAGCACAGATACGCAGTATTTT; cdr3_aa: CASSFPLAASTDTQYF
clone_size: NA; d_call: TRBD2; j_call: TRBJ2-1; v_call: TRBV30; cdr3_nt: TGTGCCTGGAAGGTAGCGGGGGATTACAATGAGCAGTTCTTC; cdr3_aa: CAWKVAGDYNEQFF
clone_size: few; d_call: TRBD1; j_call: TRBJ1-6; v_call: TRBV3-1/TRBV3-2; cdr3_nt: TGTGCCAGCAGCCAACCGGGACAGGGGGGGTCGAATTCACCCCTCCACTTT; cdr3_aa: CASSQPGQGGSNSPLHF
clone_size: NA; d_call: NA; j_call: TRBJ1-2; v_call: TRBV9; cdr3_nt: TGTGCCAGCAGCGGCCTCGGAGAGGACAGCAACTATGGCTACACCTTC; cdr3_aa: CASSGLGEDSNYGYTF
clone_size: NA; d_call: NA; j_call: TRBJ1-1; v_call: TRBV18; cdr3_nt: TGTGCCAGCTCACCAAGAGACGACACGGAAGCTTTCTTT; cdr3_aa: CASSPRDDTEAFF
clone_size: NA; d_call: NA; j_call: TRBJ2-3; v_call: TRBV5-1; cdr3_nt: TGCGCCAGCAGCTTGGGCCGGGCAGATACGCAGTATTTT; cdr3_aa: CASSLGRADTQYF
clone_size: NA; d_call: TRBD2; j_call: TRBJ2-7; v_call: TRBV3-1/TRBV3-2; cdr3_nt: TGTGCCACCGGGCAGCGGGGGGGAAACGAGCAGTACTTC; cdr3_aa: CATGQRGGNEQYF
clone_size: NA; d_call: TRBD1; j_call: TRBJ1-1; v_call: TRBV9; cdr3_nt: TGTGCCAGCAGCCCCCGACAGGGGATGGGGAACACTGAAGCTTTCTTT; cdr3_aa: CASSPRQGMGNTEAFF
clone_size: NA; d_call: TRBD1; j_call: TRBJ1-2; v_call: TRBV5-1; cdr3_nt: TGCGCCAGCAGCTTGACCGGACAGGGAAATGGCTACACCTTC; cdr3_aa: CASSLTGQGNGYTF
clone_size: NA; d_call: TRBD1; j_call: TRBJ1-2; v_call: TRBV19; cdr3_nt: TGTGCCAGTAGTTCGATACAGGGGACCTATGGCTACACCTTC; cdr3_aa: CASSSIQGTYGYTF
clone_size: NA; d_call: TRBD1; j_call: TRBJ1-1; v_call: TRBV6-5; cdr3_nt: TGTGCCAGCAGGCCGCCAGGGGGCAAGAACACTGAAGCTTTCTTT; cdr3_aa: CASRPPGGKNTEAFF
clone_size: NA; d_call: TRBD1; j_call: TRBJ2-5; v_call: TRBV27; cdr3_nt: TGTGCCAGCAGTAAGACAGGGGCCCAAGAGACCCAGTACTTC; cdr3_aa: CASSKTGAQETQYF
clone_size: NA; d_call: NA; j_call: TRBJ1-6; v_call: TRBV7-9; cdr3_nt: TGTGCCAGCAGCTTAGGACAGCCTAATTCACCCCTCCACTTT; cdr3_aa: CASSLGQPNSPLHF
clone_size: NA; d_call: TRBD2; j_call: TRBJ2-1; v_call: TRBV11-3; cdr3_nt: TGTGCCAGCAGCTTAGGGCTAGCGGGGGGCGATTCCTACAATGAGCAGTTCTTC; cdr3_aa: CASSLGLAGGDSYNEQFF
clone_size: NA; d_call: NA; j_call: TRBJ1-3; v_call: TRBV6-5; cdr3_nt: TGTGCCAGCAGTTACTCCCAATCCCCTGGAAACACCATATATTTT; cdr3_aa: CASSYSQSPGNTIYF
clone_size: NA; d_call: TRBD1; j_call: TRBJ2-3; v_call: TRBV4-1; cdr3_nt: TGCGCCAGCAGCCAATTCCCGGACAGGGGCACAGATACGCAGTATTTT; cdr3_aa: CASSQFPDRGTDTQYF
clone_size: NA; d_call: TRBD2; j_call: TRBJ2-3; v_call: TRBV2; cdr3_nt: TGTGCCAGCAGTGAAGGCGCGGGACTAGCGGGAGGGGGGGCAGATACGCAGTATTTT; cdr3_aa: CASSEGAGLAGGGADTQYF
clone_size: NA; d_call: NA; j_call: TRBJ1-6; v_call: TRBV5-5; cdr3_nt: TGTGCCAGCAGCTTGGTCCCACTAGGGAATTCACCCCTCCACTTT; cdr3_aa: CASSLVPLGNSPLHF